These T cell receptor beta chains were read from a single sample in a study of blood T cell repertoires in COVID-19. TCRdb's table, derived via immunoSEQ multiplex PCR, lists solely in-frame clones and lacks some. The table has around 60,000 clones, approximately 77% seen once. Sequencing was done on a sample of peripheral blood. The origin of the receptors is a woman in her 70s with COVID-19, enrolled during active disease. Both conserved end residues are part of each CDR3. The order of the fields is D gene, V gene, clone size, J gene, CDR3 protein, CDR3 DNA. A D gene is named only where the DNA matches it firmly. For some rows the clone size is stated as once, few or many, or as a class when expanded; others skip it.

d_gene: NA; v_gene: TRBV19; abundance: once; j_gene: TRBJ2-1; CDR3aa: CASSILGGPQFF; CDR3nt: TGTGCCAGTAGTATTCTAGGGGGACCGCAGTTCTTC
d_gene: TRBD1; v_gene: TRBV19; abundance: NA; j_gene: TRBJ2-2; CDR3aa: CASSIRGYPPGELFF; CDR3nt: TGTGCCAGTAGTATCAGGGGGTATCCGCCCGGGGAGCTGTTTTTT
d_gene: NA; v_gene: TRBV5-4; abundance: NA; j_gene: TRBJ2-5; CDR3aa: CASSLAAAVETQYF; CDR3nt: TGTGCCAGCAGCTTGGCAGCCGCGGTGGAGACCCAGTACTTC
d_gene: TRBD1; v_gene: TRBV6-5; abundance: NA; j_gene: TRBJ2-2; CDR3aa: CASRRMDRGTGELFF; CDR3nt: TGTGCCAGCCGACGAATGGACAGGGGGACCGGGGAGCTGTTTTTT
d_gene: NA; v_gene: TRBV6-6; abundance: NA; j_gene: TRBJ1-6; CDR3aa: CASSYPRQDYNSPLHF; CDR3nt: TGTGCCAGCAGTTACCCTCGACAGGATTATAATTCACCCCTCCACTTT
d_gene: NA; v_gene: TRBV27; abundance: NA; j_gene: TRBJ2-6; CDR3aa: CASSSQGLSSGANVLTF; CDR3nt: TGTGCCAGCAGTTCCCAGGGTCTAAGCTCTGGGGCCAACGTCCTGACTTTC
d_gene: NA; v_gene: TRBV12-3/TRBV12-4; abundance: NA; j_gene: TRBJ1-6; CDR3aa: CASSLIGVSPLHF; CDR3nt: TGTGCCAGCAGTTTAATCGGGGTCTCACCCCTCCACTTT
d_gene: NA; v_gene: TRBV9; abundance: few; j_gene: TRBJ1-2; CDR3aa: CASSVEIWASRHGYTF; CDR3nt: TGTGCCAGCAGCGTAGAAATTTGGGCCTCACGGCATGGCTACACCTTC
d_gene: TRBD2; v_gene: TRBV5-4; abundance: NA; j_gene: TRBJ2-1; CDR3aa: CASTRSGDWNEQFF; CDR3nt: TGTGCCAGCACCAGGAGCGGGGACTGGAATGAGCAGTTCTTC
d_gene: NA; v_gene: TRBV25-1; abundance: once; j_gene: TRBJ1-4; CDR3aa: CASSGTRELFF; CDR3nt: TGTGCCAGCAGCGGGACTAGGGAACTGTTTTTT
d_gene: NA; v_gene: TRBV5-1; abundance: NA; j_gene: TRBJ2-5; CDR3aa: CASSLRTRQETQYF; CDR3nt: TGCGCCAGCAGCTTGCGGACAAGGCAAGAGACCCAGTACTTC
d_gene: TRBD1; v_gene: TRBV15; abundance: NA; j_gene: TRBJ2-3; CDR3aa: CATNPGTDHTDTQYF; CDR3nt: TGTGCCACCAACCCGGGGACAGATCACACAGATACGCAGTATTTT
d_gene: NA; v_gene: TRBV20-1; abundance: NA; j_gene: TRBJ1-2; CDR3aa: CSASGPNRAF; CDR3nt: TGCAGTGCTTCCGGGCCCAACAGGGCCTTC
d_gene: TRBD1; v_gene: TRBV18; abundance: NA; j_gene: TRBJ2-7; CDR3aa: CASSTYPPGQGHEQYF; CDR3nt: TGTGCCAGCTCAACCTACCCCCCGGGACAGGGCCACGAGCAGTACTTC
d_gene: NA; v_gene: TRBV5-6; abundance: NA; j_gene: TRBJ2-3; CDR3aa: CASSQGRGTGTQYF; CDR3nt: TGTGCCAGCAGCCAGGGTAGGGGCACGGGTACGCAGTATTTT
d_gene: TRBD1; v_gene: TRBV29-1; abundance: NA; j_gene: TRBJ1-1; CDR3aa: CSAGDRDTEAFF; CDR3nt: TGCAGCGCCGGGGACAGGGACACTGAAGCTTTCTTT
d_gene: TRBD1; v_gene: TRBV6-6; abundance: NA; j_gene: TRBJ1-5; CDR3aa: CASSVTGGERQPQHF; CDR3nt: TGTGCCAGCAGTGTGACAGGGGGCGAGCGTCAGCCCCAGCATTTT
d_gene: TRBD1; v_gene: TRBV18; abundance: NA; j_gene: TRBJ1-2; CDR3aa: CASSPDRANYGYTF; CDR3nt: TGTGCCAGCTCACCCGACAGGGCGAACTATGGCTACACCTTC
d_gene: NA; v_gene: TRBV2; abundance: NA; j_gene: TRBJ1-2; CDR3aa: CASRPEGIGYTF; CDR3nt: TGTGCCAGCAGACCGGAGGGGATCGGCTACACCTTC
d_gene: NA; v_gene: TRBV24-1; abundance: NA; j_gene: TRBJ1-2; CDR3aa: CATSDTQGHGYTF; CDR3nt: TGTGCCACCAGTGATACACAGGGCCATGGCTACACCTTC
d_gene: NA; v_gene: TRBV9; abundance: many; j_gene: TRBJ1-5; CDR3aa: CASSVAGGSNQPQHF; CDR3nt: TGTGCCAGCAGCGTAGCGGGGGGAAGCAATCAGCCCCAGCATTTT
d_gene: NA; v_gene: TRBV19; abundance: NA; j_gene: TRBJ2-2; CDR3aa: CASSIRPVGGGSGELFF; CDR3nt: TGTGCCAGTAGTATCCGGCCGGTTGGTGGGGGGAGCGGGGAGCTGTTTTTT
d_gene: NA; v_gene: TRBV5-1; abundance: few; j_gene: TRBJ2-1; CDR3aa: CASSSKTANNEQFF; CDR3nt: TGCGCCAGCAGCTCCAAGACAGCAAACAATGAGCAGTTCTTC
d_gene: TRBD2; v_gene: TRBV4-2; abundance: NA; j_gene: TRBJ2-5; CDR3aa: CASSQDRGGGKTQYF; CDR3nt: TGTGCCAGCAGCCAAGATCGTGGGGGGGGAAAGACCCAGTACTTC
d_gene: TRBD1; v_gene: TRBV25-1; abundance: NA; j_gene: TRBJ2-7; CDR3aa: CASRGQGSTSYEQYF; CDR3nt: TGTGCCAGCAGGGGACAGGGTTCAACGTCCTACGAGCAGTACTTC
d_gene: TRBD1; v_gene: TRBV7-2; abundance: NA; j_gene: TRBJ1-4; CDR3aa: CASSSDRASEKLFF; CDR3nt: TGTGCCAGCAGCTCGGACAGGGCGAGTGAAAAACTGTTTTTT
d_gene: TRBD2; v_gene: TRBV7-2; abundance: NA; j_gene: TRBJ2-1; CDR3aa: CASSLRTSSDNEQFF; CDR3nt: TGTGCCAGCAGCTTAAGGACTAGCTCTGACAATGAGCAGTTCTTC
d_gene: TRBD2; v_gene: TRBV19; abundance: once; j_gene: TRBJ2-3; CDR3aa: CASSIARGGGTDTQYF; CDR3nt: TGTGCCAGTAGTATAGCACGGGGGGGTGGCACAGATACGCAGTATTTT
d_gene: TRBD1; v_gene: TRBV19; abundance: NA; j_gene: TRBJ2-5; CDR3aa: CASSTGTGGEQETQYF; CDR3nt: TGTGCCAGTAGTACCGGGACAGGGGGCGAACAAGAGACCCAGTACTTC
d_gene: TRBD1; v_gene: TRBV19; abundance: NA; j_gene: TRBJ1-2; CDR3aa: CASSRQGSSYGYTF; CDR3nt: TGTGCCAGTAGTAGACAGGGCTCCAGCTATGGCTACACCTTC
d_gene: NA; v_gene: TRBV9; abundance: NA; j_gene: TRBJ2-3; CDR3aa: CASSAQIDTQYF; CDR3nt: TGTGCCAGCAGCGCCCAGATAGATACGCAGTATTTT
d_gene: NA; v_gene: TRBV6-1; abundance: NA; j_gene: TRBJ1-4; CDR3aa: CASSPRGGGEKLFF; CDR3nt: TGTGCCAGCAGCCCCAGGGGAGGGGGAGAAAAACTGTTTTTT